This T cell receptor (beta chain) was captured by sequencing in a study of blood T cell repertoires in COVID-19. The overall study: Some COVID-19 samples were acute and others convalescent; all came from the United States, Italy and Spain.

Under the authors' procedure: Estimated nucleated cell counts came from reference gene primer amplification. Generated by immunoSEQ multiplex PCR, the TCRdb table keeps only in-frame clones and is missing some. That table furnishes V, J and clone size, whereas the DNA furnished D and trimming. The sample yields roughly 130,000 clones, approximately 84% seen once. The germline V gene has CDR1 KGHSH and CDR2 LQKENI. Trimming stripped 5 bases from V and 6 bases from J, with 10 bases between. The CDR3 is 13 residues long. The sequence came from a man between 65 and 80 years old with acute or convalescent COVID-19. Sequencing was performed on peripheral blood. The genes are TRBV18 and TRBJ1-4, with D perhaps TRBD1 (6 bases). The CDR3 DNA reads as TGTGCCAGCTCAGAATCAGGGGATGAAAAACTGTTTTTT. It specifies CASSESGDEKLFF. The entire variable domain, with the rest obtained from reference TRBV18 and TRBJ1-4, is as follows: NAGVMQNPRHLVRRRGQEARLRCSPMKGHSHVYWYRQLPEEGLKFMVYLQKENIIDESGMPKERFSAEFPKEGPSILRIQQVVRGDSAAYFCASSESGDEKLFFGSGTQLSVL.